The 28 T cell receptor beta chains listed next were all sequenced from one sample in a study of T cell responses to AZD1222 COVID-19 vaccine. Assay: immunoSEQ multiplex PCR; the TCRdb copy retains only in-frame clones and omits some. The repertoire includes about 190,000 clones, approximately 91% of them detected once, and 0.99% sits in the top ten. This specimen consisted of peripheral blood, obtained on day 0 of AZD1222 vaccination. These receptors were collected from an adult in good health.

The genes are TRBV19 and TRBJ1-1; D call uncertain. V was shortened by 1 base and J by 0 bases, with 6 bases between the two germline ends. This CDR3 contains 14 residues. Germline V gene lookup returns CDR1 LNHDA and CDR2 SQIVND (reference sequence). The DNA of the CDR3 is TGTGCCAGTAGTATAGCGGGCTTGAACACTGAAGCTTTCTTT. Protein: CASSIAGLNTEAFF.

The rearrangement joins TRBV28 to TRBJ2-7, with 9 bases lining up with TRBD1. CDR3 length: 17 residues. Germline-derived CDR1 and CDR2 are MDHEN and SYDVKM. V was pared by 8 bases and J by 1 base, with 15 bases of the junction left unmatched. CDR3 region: CASQTKAPGQGSYEQYF. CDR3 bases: TGTGCCAGCCAAACAAAGGCCCCGGGACAGGGATCCTACGAGCAGTACTTC.

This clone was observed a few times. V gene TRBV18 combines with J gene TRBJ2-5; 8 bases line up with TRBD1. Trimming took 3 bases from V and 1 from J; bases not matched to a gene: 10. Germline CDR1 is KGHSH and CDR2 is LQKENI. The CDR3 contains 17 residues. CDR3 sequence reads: CASSPLPDGQGQETQYF. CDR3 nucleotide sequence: TGTGCCAGCTCACCCCTGCCCGACGGACAGGGCCAAGAGACCCAGTACTTC.

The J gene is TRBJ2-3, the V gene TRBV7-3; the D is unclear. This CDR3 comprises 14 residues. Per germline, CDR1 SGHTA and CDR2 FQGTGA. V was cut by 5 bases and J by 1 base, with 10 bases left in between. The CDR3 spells CASSPLLGTDTQYF. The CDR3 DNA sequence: TGTGCCAGCAGCCCACTTCTAGGCACAGATACGCAGTATTTT.

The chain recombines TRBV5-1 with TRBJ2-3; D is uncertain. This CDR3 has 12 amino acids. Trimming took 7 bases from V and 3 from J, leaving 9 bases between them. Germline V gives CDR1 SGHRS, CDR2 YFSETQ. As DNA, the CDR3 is TGCGCCAGCCAAAAAGATACAGATACGCAGTATTTT. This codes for CASQKDTDTQYF. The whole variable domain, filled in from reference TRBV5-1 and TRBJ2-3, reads KAGVTQTPRYLIKTRGQQVTLSCSPISGHRSVSWYQQTPGQGLQFLFEYFSETQRNKGNFPGRFSGRQFSNSRSEMNVSTLELGDSALYLCASQKDTDTQYFGPGTRLTVL.

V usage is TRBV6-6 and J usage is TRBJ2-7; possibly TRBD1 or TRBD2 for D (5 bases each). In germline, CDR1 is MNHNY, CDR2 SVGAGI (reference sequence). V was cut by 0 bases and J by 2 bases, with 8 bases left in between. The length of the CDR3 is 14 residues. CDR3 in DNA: TGTGCCAGCAGTTACTCGGGGACCACCTACGAGCAGTACTTC. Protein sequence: CASSYSGTTYEQYF.

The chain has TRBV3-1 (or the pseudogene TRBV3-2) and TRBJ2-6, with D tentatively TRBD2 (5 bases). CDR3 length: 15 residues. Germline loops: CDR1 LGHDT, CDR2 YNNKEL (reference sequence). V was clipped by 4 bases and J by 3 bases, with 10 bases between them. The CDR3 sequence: CASSPSRGGANVLTF. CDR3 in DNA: TGTGCCAGCAGCCCGAGCCGGGGTGGGGCCAACGTCCTGACTTTC.

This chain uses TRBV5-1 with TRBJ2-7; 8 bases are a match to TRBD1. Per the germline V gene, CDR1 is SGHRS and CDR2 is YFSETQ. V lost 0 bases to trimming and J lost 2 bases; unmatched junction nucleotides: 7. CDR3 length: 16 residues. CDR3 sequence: CASSLEPRTGTYEQYF. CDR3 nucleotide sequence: TGCGCCAGCAGCTTGGAGCCCCGGACAGGGACCTACGAGCAGTACTTC.

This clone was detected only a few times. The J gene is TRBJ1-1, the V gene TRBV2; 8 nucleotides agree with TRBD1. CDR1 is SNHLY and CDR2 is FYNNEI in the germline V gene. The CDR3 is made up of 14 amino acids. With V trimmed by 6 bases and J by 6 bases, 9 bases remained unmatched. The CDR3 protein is CASSTERTGSEAFF. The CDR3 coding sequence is TGTGCCAGCAGCACCGAACGGACAGGGTCTGAAGCTTTCTTT.

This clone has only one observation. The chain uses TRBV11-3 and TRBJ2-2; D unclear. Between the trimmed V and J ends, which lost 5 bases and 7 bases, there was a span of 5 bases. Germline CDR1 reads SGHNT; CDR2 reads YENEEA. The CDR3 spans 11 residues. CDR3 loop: CASSRDGELFF. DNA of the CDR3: TGTGCCAGCAGCCGCGACGGGGAGCTGTTTTTT.

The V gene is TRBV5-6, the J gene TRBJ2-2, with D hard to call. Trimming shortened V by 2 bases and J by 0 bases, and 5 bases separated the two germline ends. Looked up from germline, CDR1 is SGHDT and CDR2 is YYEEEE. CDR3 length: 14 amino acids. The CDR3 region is CASSFVANTGELFF. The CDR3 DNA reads TGTGCCAGCAGCTTTGTCGCGAACACCGGGGAGCTGTTTTTT.

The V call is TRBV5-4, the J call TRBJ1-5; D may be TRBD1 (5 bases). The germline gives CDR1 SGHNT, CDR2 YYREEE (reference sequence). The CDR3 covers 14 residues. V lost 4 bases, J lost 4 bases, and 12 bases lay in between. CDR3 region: CASSPGGKNQPQHF. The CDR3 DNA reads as TGTGCCAGCAGCCCGGGGGGAAAGAATCAGCCCCAGCATTTT.

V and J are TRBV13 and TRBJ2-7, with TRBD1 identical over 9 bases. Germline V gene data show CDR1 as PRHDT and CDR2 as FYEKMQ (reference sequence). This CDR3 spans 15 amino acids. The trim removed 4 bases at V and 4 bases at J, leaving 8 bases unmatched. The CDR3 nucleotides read TGTGCCAGCAGCTCCGATCCGGACAGGGGTTACGAGCAGTACTTC. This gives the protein CASSSDPDRGYEQYF.

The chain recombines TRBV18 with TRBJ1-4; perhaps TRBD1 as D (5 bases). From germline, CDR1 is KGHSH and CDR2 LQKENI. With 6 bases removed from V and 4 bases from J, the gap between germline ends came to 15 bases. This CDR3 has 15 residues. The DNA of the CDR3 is TGTGCCAGCTCGCGAAGACGGGGGGATAATGAAAAACTGTTTTTT. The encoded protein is CASSRRRGDNEKLFF.

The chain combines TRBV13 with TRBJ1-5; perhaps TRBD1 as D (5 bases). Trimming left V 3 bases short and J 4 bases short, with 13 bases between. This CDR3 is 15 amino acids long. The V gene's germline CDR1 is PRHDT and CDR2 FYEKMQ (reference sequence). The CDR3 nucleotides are TGTGCCAGCAGCTTTGGGGGGGAGATGAATCAGCCCCAGCATTTT. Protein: CASSFGGEMNQPQHF.

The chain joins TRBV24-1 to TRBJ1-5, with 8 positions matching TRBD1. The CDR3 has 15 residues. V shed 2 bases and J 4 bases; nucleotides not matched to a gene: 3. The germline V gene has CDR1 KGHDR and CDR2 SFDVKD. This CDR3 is CATSDSTGANQPQHF. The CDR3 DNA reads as TGTGCCACCAGTGATTCGACAGGGGCAAATCAGCCCCAGCATTTT.

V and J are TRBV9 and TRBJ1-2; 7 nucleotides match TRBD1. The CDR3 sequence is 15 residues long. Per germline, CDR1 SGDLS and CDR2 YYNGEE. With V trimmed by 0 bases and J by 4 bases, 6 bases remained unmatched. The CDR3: CASSVGVTGIYGYTF. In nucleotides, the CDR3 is TGTGCCAGCAGCGTAGGTGTGACAGGGATCTATGGCTACACCTTC.

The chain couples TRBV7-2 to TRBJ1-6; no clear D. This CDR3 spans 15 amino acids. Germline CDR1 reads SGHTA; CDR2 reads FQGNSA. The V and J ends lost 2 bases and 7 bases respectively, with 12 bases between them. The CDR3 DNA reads TGTGCCAGCAGCTTAAACTCCCACGGGAATTCACCCCTCCACTTT. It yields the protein CASSLNSHGNSPLHF.

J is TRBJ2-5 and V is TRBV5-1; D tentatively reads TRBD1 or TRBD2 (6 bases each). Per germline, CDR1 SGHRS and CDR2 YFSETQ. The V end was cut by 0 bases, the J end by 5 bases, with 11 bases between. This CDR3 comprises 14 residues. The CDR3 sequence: CASSLGRGPETQYF. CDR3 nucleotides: TGCGCCAGCAGCTTGGGTCGGGGGCCGGAGACCCAGTACTTC.

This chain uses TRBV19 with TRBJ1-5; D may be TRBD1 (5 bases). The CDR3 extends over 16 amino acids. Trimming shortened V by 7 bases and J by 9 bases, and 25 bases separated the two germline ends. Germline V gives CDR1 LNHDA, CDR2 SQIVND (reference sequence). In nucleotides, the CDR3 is TGTGCCAGTACCACGCTCTCTACAGGTTCCGTTGGGCCCCAGCATTTT. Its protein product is CASTTLSTGSVGPQHF.

CDR3 residues: CASSILAGGNNEQFF. The CDR3 nucleotides read TGTGCCAGCAGCATTCTAGCGGGAGGAAACAATGAGCAGTTCTTC. This rearrangement joins TRBV11-2 to TRBJ2-1; 11 nucleotides line up with TRBD2. CDR1 SGHAT and CDR2 FQNNGV come from the germline V gene. The V segment lost 5 bases and the J segment 5 bases; nucleotides outside the gene matches: 5. This CDR3 contains 15 residues.

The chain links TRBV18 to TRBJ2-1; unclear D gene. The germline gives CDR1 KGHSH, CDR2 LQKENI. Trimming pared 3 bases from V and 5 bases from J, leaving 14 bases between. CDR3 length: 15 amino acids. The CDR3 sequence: CASSPIPPADNEQFF. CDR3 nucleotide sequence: TGTGCCAGCTCACCGATACCACCGGCCGACAATGAGCAGTTCTTC.

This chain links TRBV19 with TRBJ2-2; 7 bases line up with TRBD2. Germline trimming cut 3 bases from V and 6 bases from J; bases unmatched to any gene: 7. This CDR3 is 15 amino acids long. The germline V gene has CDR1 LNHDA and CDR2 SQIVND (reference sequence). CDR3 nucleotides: TGTGCCAGTAGTATTTGGGGGAGGGCTCCCGGGGAGCTGTTTTTT. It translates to CASSIWGRAPGELFF.

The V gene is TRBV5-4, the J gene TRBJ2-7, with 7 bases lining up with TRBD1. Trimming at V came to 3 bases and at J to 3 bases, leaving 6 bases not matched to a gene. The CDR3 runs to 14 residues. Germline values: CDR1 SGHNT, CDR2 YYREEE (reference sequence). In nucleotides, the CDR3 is TGTGCCAGCAGCTGGTGGCAGGGGGACTACGAGCAGTACTTC. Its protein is CASSWWQGDYEQYF.

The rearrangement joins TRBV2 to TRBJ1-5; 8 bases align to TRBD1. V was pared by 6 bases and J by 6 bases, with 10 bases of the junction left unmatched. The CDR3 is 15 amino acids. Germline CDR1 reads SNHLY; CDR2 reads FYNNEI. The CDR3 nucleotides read TGTGCCAGCAGCCTAGGACAGGGTTGGATTCAGCCCCAGCATTTT. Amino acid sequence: CASSLGQGWIQPQHF.

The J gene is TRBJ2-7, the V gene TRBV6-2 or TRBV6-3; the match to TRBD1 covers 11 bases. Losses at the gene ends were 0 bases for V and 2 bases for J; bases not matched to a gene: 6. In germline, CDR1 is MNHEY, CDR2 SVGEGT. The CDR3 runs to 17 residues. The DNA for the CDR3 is TGTGCCAGCAGTTACTCGTTGGTGGGACAGGGGGCCTACGAGCAGTACTTC. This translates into CASSYSLVGQGAYEQYF.

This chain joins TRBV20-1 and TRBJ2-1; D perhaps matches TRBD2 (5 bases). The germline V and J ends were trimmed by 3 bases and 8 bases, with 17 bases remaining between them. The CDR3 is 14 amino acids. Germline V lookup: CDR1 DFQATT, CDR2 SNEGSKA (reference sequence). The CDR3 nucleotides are TGCAGTGCTAGTTGGCGGGTAGGCCTCCATGAGCAGTTCTTC. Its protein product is CSASWRVGLHEQFF.

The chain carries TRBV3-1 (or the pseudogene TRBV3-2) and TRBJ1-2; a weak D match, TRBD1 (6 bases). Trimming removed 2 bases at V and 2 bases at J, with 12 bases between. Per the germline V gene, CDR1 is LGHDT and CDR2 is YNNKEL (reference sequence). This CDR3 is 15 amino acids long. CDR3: CASSQWSQGNYGYTF. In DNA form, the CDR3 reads TGTGCCAGCAGCCAATGGTCGCAGGGGAACTATGGCTACACCTTC.